This T cell receptor (beta chain) comes out of a study of vaccination and CD4 T cells after COVID-19. Study information: Recovered-phase convalescent patients showed SARS-CoV-2 positivity by nasal swab PCR; nine or ten were mild, one severe. Each of the control cultures got a CEFX pool, an HIV-1 Nef pool, or no peptide.

Treatment reported: roughly 10-day PBMC culture with coronavirus spike peptide pools or control peptides (ViraFEST assay). IL-2 (around 9 IU/ml) and peptide pools (about 9.4 ug/ml) were added to cultures of two million PBMCs per well. The authors swapped half the medium for fresh IL-2 medium on days 3 and 7. Trimming cost V 7 bases and J 5 bases; bases outside gene matches: 6. The CDR3 spans 13 residues. Germline CDR1 is MNHEY and CDR2 is SVGEGT. In regard to this clonotype: Antigen: not known.

Oncomine TCR Beta short-read sequencing was applied to DNA from cultured CD4+ T cells. Each CDR3 protein is one row after TCRdb ran MiXCR on the PCR reads. The sample has some 13,000 distinct CDR3 sequences, roughly 52% seen once; the top ten hold around 16%. This chain joins TRBV6-2 or TRBV6-3 and TRBJ2-3, with 7 nucleotides matching TRBD2. The sample consisted of CD4+ T cells from blood, cultured in vitro. This TCR was recovered from a human donor who had recovered from COVID-19. The CDR3, as DNA: TGTGCCAGCAAGGGACTACTAGGAGATACGCAGTATTTT. Encoded protein: CASKGLLGDTQYF.